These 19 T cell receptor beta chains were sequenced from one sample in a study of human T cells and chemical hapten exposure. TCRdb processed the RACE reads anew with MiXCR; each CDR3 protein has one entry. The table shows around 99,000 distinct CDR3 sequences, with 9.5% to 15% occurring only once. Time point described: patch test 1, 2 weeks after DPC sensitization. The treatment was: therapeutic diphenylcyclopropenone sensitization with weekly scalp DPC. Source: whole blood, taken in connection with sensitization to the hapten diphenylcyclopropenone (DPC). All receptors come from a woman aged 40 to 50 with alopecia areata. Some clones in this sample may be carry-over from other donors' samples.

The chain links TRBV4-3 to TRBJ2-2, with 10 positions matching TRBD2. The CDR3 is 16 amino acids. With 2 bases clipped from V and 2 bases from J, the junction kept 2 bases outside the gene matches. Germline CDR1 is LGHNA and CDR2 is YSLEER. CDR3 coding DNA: TGCGCCAGCAGCCAACAACTAGCGGGAAACACCGGGGAGCTGTTTTTT. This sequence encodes CASSQQLAGNTGELFF.

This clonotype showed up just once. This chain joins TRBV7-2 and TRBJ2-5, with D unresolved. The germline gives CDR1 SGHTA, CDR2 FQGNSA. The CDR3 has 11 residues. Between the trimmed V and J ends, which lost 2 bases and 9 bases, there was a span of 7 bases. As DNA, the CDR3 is TGTGCCAGCAGCTTAATCGGTCCCCAGTACTTC. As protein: CASSLIGPQYF. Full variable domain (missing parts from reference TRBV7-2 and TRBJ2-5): GAGVSQSPSNKVTEKGKDVELRCDPISGHTALYWYRQSLGQGLEFLIYFQGNSAPDKSGLPSDRFSAERTGGSVSTLTIQRTQQEDSAVYLCASSLIGPQYFGPGTRLLVL.

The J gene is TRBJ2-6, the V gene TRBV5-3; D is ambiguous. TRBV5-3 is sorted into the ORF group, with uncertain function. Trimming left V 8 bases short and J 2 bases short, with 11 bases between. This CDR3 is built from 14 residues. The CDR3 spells CARAGETGANVLTF. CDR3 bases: TGTGCCAGGGCCGGAGAGACTGGGGCCAACGTCCTGACTTTC.

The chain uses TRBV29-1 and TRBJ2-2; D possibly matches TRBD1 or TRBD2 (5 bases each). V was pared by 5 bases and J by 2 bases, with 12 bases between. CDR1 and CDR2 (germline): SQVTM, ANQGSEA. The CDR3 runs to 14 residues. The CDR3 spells CSVSWGSNTGELFF. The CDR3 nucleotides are TGCAGCGTTAGCTGGGGGTCCAACACCGGGGAGCTGTTTTTT.

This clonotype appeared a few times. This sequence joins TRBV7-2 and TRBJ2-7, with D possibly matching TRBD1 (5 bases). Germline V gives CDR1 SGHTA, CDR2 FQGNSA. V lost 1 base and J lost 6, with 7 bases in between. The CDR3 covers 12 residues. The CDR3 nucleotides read TGTGCCAGCAGCTTAGGGGGCAGCGAGCAGTACTTC. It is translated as CASSLGGSEQYF. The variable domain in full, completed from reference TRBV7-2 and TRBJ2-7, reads GAGVSQSPSNKVTEKGKDVELRCDPISGHTALYWYRQSLGQGLEFLIYFQGNSAPDKSGLPSDRFSAERTGGSVSTLTIQRTQQEDSAVYLCASSLGGSEQYFGPGTRLTVT.

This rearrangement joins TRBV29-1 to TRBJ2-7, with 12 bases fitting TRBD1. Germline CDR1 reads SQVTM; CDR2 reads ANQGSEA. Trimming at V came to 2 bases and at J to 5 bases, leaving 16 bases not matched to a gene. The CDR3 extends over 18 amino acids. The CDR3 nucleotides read TGCAGCGTTGAACTTGTCCCGGGACAGGGGGCAACGGGCCACGAGCAGTACTTC. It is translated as CSVELVPGQGATGHEQYF.

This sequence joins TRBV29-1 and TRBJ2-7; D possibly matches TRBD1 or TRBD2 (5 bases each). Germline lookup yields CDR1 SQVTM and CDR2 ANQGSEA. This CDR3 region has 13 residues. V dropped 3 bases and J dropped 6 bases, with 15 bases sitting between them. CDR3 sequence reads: CSVEPTRDGEQYF. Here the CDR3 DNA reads TGCAGCGTTGAGCCTACTAGGGACGGCGAGCAGTACTTC.

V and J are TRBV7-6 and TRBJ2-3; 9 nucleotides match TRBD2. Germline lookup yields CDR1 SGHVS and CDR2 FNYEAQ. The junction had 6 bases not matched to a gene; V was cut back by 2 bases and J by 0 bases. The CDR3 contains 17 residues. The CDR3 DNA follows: TGTGCCAGCAGCTTATTCCATAGCGGGAGCAGCACAGATACGCAGTATTTT. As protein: CASSLFHSGSSTDTQYF.

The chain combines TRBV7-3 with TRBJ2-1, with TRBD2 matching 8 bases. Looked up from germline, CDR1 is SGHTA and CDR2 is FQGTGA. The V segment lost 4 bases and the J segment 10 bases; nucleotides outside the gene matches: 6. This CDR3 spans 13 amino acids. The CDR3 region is CASSSALAGEQFF. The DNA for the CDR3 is TGTGCCAGCAGCTCTGCCTTAGCGGGGGAGCAGTTCTTC.

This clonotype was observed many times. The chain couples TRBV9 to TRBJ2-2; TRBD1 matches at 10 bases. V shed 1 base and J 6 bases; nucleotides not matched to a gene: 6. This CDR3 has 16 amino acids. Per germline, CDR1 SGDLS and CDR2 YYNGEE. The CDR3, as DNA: TGTGCCAGCAGCGTATTTGGGACAGGGGATGCCGGGGAGCTGTTTTTT. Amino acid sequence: CASSVFGTGDAGELFF.

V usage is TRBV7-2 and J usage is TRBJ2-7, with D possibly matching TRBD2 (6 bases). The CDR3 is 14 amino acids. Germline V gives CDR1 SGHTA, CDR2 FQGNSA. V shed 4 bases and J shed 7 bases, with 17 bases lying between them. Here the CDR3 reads CASSSRGGKSEQYF. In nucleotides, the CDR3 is TGTGCCAGCAGCTCGCGTGGGGGGAAATCGGAGCAGTACTTC.

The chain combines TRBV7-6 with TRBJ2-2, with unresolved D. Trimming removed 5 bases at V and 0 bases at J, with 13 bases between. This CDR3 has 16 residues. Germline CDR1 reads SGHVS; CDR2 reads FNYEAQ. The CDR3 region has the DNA TGTGCCAGCAGCGGGATCACTATCCCGAACACCGGGGAGCTGTTTTTT. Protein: CASSGITIPNTGELFF.

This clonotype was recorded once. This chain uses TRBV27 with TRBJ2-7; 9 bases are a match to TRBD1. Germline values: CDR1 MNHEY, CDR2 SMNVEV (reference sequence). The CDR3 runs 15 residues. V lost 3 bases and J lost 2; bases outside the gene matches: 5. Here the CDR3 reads CASSFWDRAPYEQYF. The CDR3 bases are TGTGCCAGCAGTTTTTGGGACAGGGCCCCCTACGAGCAGTACTTC.

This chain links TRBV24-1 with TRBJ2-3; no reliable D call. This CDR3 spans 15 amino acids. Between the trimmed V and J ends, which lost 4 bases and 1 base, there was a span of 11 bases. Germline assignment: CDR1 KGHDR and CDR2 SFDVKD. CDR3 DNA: TGTGCCACCAGTGACCCAAACTCCGGCACAGATACGCAGTATTTT. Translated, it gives CATSDPNSGTDTQYF.

CDR3 loop: CASSPRLASGPYNEQFF. In DNA, the CDR3 is TGTGCCAGCAGTCCCAGGTTGGCTAGCGGGCCTTACAATGAGCAGTTCTTC. The gene calls are TRBV28 and TRBJ2-1; 8 nucleotides agree with TRBD2. After removal of 5 bases from V and 4 bases from J, the junction contained 13 bases not matched to a gene. The CDR3 totals 17 residues. The germline gives CDR1 MDHEN, CDR2 SYDVKM.

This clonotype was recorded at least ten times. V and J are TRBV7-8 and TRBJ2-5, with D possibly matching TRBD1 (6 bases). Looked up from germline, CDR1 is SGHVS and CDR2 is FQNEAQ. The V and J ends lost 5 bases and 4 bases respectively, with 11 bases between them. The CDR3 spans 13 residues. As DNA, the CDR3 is TGTGCCAGCAGCGCAGGGGTAGTAGAGACCCAGTACTTC. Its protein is CASSAGVVETQYF.

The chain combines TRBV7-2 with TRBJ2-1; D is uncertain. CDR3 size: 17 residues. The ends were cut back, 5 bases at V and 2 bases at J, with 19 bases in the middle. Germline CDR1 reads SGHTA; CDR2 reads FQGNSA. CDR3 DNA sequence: TGTGCCAGCAGCCGCACCGGCCAACCCCTTGCCTACAATGAGCAGTTCTTC. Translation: CASSRTGQPLAYNEQFF.

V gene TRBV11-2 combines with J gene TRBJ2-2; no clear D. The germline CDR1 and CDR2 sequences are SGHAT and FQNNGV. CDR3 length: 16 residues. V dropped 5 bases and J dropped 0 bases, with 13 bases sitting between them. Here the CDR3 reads CASSPRTVANTGELFF. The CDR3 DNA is TGTGCCAGCAGCCCCCGGACGGTCGCGAACACCGGGGAGCTGTTTTTT.

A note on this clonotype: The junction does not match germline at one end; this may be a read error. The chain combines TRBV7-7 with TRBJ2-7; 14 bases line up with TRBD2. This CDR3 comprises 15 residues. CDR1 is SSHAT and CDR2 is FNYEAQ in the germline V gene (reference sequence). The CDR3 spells CASSLSGLAGAEQYF. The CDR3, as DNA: TGTGCTAGCAGCTTGTCGGGACTAGCGGGAGCCGAGCAGTACTTC.